This T cell receptor beta chain was identified in a study of T cells in Graves' hyperthyroidism and ophthalmopathy. Study-wide context: Peripheral blood collection took place at initial diagnosis, before any treatment.

The CDR3 consists of 17 residues. The V end was cut by 8 bases, the J end by 1 base, with 18 bases between. The source material, RNA transcripts, was used to amplify TCR beta CDR3 regions. The HTBI primer set was used in a first-round RT-PCR of the TCR CDR3. A single record per CDR3 protein comes from TCRdb applying MiXCR to the multiplex PCR reads. Of 550,000 to 850,000 distinct CDR3 sequences detected, around 19% appear once; the ten largest clones hold 16%. Sample: blood. The TCR was taken from a woman aged 50 to 60 with Graves' hyperthyroidism that later progressed to Graves' ophthalmopathy. The V call is TRBV12-3 or TRBV12-4, the J call TRBJ2-6; possible D gene TRBD2, 6 bases. Here the CDR3 reads CASVPGVLGSGANVLTF. For the CDR3, the DNA is TGTGCCAGCGTCCCGGGAGTCCTTGGGTCTGGGGCCAACGTCCTGACTTTC.